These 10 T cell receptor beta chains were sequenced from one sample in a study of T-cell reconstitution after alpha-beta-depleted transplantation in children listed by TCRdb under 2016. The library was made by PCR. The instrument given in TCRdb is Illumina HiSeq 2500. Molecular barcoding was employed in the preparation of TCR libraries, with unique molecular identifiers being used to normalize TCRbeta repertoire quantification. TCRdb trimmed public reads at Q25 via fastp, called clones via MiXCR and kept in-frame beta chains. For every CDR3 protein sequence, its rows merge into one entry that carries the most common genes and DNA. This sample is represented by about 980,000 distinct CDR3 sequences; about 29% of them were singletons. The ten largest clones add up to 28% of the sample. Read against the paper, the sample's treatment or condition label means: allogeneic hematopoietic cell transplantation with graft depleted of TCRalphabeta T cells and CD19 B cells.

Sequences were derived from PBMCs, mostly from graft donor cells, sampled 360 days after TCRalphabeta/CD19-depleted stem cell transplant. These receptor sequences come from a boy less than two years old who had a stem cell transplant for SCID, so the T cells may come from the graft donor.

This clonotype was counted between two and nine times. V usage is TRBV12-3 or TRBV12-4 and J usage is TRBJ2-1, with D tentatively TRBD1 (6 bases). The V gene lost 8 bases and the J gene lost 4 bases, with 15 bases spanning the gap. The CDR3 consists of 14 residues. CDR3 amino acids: CASDRPGSYNEQFF. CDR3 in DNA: TGTGCCAGCGACAGGCCCGGGTCATACAATGAGCAGTTCTTC.

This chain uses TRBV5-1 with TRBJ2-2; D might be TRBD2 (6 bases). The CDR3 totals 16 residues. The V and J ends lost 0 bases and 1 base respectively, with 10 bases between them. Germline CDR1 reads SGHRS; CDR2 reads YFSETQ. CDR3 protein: CASSLVRGVNTGELFF. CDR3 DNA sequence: TGCGCCAGCAGCTTGGTTCGCGGGGTGAACACCGGGGAGCTGTTTTTT.

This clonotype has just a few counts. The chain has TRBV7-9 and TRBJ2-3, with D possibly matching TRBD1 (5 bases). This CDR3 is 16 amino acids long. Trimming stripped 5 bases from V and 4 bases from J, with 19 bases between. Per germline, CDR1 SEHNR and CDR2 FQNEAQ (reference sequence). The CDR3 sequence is CASSHPLQGPPDTQYF. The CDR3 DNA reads TGTGCCAGCAGCCACCCATTGCAGGGCCCCCCAGATACGCAGTATTTT.

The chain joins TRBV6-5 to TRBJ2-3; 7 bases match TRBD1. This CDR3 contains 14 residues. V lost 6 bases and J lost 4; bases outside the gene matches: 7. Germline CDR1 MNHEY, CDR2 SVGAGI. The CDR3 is CASSAQTGADTQYF. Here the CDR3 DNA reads TGTGCCAGCAGCGCCCAAACAGGGGCAGATACGCAGTATTTT.

The CDR3 DNA reads as TGCAGTGCTAGCCGGGGGGGCAGGGATCAGCCCCAGCATTTT. Translated, it gives CSASRGGRDQPQHF. The rearrangement joins TRBV20-1 to TRBJ1-5; a possible D gene is TRBD1 (6 bases). V gave up 3 bases and J gave up 5 bases, with 14 bases separating them. This CDR3 comprises 14 residues. The V gene's germline CDR1 is DFQATT and CDR2 SNEGSKA (reference sequence).

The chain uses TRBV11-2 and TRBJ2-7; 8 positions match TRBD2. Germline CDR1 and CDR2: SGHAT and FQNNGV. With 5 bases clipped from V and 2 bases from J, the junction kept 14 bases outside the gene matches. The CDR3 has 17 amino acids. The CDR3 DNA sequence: TGTGCCAGCAGCCAAATGGAGGGGCGGGGGGTCCCCTACGAGCAGTACTTC. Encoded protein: CASSQMEGRGVPYEQYF.

CDR3 in DNA: TGCAGTGCTAGTTCGGGACAGCGCCTGAATCAGCCCCAGCATTTT. It encodes CSASSGQRLNQPQHF. V usage is TRBV20-1 and J usage is TRBJ1-5; 7 positions match TRBD1. CDR1 DFQATT and CDR2 SNEGSKA come from the germline V gene (reference sequence). V shed 3 bases and J 4 bases; nucleotides not matched to a gene: 9. CDR3 length: 15 residues.

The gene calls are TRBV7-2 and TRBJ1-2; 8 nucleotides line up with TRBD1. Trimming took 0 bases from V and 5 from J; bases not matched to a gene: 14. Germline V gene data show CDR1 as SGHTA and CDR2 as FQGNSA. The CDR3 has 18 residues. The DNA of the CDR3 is TGTGCCAGCAGCTTAGCCCTCGGACAGGGCGGGGAAGGGTATGGCTACACCTTC. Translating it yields CASSLALGQGGEGYGYTF.

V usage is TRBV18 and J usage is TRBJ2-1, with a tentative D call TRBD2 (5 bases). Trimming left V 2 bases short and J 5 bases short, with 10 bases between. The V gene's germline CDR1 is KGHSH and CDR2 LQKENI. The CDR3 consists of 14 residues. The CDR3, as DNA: TGTGCCAGCTCACCAGTTCCCGGGAACAATGAGCAGTTCTTC. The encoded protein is CASSPVPGNNEQFF.

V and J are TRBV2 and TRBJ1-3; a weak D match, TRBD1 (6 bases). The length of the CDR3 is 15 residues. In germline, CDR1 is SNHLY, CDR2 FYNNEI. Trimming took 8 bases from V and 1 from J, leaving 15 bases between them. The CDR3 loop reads CASCRGRGSGNTIYF. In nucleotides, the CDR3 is TGTGCCAGCTGTAGGGGGAGAGGATCTGGAAACACCATATATTTT.